This record covers a single T cell receptor beta chain. This entry is derived from a study of technical replicates of blood from a few donors. The CDR3 loop spans 13 amino acids. Profiling relied on immunoSEQ multiplex PCR, and the TCRdb table lists in-frame clones only, not all of them. The sample contains 100,000 or so clones, 95% of which appear only once. V is TRBV21-1 and J is TRBJ2-7; no DNA check was done on the table's D call, TRBD1. TRBV21-1 is an annotated pseudogene. This TCR came from a human donor in good health. The sequencing input was T cells isolated from PBMCs. The CDR3 here is CASSHRGPYEQYF. CDR3 DNA: TGTGCCAGCAGCCACAGGGGGCCCTACGAGCAGTACTTC.